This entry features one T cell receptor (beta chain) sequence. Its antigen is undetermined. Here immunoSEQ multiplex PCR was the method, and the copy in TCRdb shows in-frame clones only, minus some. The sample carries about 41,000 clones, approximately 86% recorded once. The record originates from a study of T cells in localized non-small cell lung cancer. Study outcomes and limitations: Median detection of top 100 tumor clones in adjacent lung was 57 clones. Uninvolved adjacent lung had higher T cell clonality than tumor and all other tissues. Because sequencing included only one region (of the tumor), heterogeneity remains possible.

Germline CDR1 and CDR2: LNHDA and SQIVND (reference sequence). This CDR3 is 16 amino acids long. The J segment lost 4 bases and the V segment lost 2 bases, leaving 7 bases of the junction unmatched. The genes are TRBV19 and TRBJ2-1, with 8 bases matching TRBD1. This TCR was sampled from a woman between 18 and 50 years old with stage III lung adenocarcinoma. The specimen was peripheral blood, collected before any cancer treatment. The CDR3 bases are TGTGCCAGTAGTATAAGGAGGGACAGGCCTTACAATGAGCAGTTCTTC. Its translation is CASSIRRDRPYNEQFF. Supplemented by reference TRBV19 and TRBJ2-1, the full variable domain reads DGGITQSPKYLFRKEGQNVTLSCEQNLNHDAMYWYRQDPGQGLRLIYYSQIVNDFQKGDIAEGYSVSREKKESFPLTVTSAQKNPTAFYLCASSIRRDRPYNEQFFGPGTRLTVL.